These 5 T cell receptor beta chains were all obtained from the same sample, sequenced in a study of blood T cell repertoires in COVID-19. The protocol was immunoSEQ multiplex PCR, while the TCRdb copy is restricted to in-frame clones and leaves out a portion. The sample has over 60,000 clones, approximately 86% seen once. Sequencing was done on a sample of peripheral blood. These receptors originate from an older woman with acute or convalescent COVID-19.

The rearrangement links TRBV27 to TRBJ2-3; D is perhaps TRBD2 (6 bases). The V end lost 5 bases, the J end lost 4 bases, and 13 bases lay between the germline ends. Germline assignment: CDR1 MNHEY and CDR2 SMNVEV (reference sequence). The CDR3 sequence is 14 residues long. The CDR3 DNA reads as TGTGCCAGCAGTCCGGGGGTGCTGGCAGATACGCAGTATTTT. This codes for CASSPGVLADTQYF.

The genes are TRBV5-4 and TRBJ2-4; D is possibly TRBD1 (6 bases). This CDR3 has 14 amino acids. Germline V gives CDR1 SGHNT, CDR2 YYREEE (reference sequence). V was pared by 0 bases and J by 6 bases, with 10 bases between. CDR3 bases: TGTGCCAGCAGCTTGGACAGGGTAGGAAACATTCAGTACTTC. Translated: CASSLDRVGNIQYF.

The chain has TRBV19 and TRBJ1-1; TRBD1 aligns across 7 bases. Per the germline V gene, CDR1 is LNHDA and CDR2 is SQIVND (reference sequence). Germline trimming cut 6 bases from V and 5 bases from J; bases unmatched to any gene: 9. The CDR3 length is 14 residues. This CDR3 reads CASSQPGGGTEAFF. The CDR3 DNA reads TGTGCCAGTAGCCAACCAGGGGGAGGTACTGAAGCTTTCTTT.

In nucleotides, the CDR3 is TGTGCCAGCAGTGACCTGGGCACTGGCTACACCTTC. This sequence encodes CASSDLGTGYTF. The chain has TRBV6-4 and TRBJ1-2, with D hard to call. Germline loops: CDR1 MRHNA, CDR2 SNTAGT. The ends were cut back, 2 bases at V and 7 bases at J, with 8 bases in the middle. The CDR3 extends over 12 amino acids.

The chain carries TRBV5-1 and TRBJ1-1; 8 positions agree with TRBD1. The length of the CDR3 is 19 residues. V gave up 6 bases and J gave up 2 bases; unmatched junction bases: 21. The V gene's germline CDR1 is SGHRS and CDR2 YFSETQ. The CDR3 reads CASKILPFGGQGVNTEAFF. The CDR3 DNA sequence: TGCGCCAGCAAGATACTCCCCTTCGGTGGACAGGGAGTAAACACTGAAGCTTTCTTT.